Reported below is one T cell receptor beta chain. The CDR3 covers 16 residues. The V segment lost 5 bases and the J segment 2 bases; nucleotides outside the gene matches: 6. The V gene's germline CDR1 is MNHNY and CDR2 SVGAGI (reference sequence). These data are taken from a study of blood T cell repertoires in COVID-19. The table came from immunoSEQ multiplex PCR; TCRdb's copy has only in-frame clones and leaves some out. This table has around 220,000 clones, roughly 89% appearing once. Sequenced input: PBMCs or T cells enriched from blood (not recorded which). The origin of this receptor is a woman aged 40 to 55 who had recovered from COVID-19. The chain links TRBV6-6 to TRBJ2-1, with TRBD1 matching over 10 bases. CDR3 nucleotides: TGTGCCAGCAGTCCCGAAGGACAGGGGGCCTACAATGAGCAGTTCTTC. Amino acids: CASSPEGQGAYNEQFF.